A single sample is the source of the 26 T cell receptor beta chains below, sequenced in a study of T cells after yellow fever vaccination. TCRdb redid the calling of the 5' RACE reads with MiXCR, one entry per CDR3 protein. The table has around 300,000 distinct CDR3 sequences, about 4% seen once. The input for sequencing was PBMCs, taken 5 days after the yellow fever booster vaccination. These receptors originate from a man aged 18-30 years who received the YFV17D yellow fever vaccine.

This sequence joins TRBV27 and TRBJ2-6, with 9 bases aligning to TRBD1. This CDR3 is built from 19 residues. The junction had 12 bases not matched to a gene; V was cut back by 4 bases and J by 2 bases. CDR1 and CDR2 (germline): MNHEY, SMNVEV (reference sequence). The CDR3 coding sequence is TGTGCCAGCAGTTCGGTACAGGGGGCACTCAGTACTGGGGCCAACGTCCTGACTTTC. Amino acid sequence: CASSSVQGALSTGANVLTF.

This clonotype has just a few counts. This chain links TRBV30 with TRBJ2-1, with 11 positions matching TRBD2. CDR1 is GTSNPN and CDR2 is SVGIG in the germline V gene (reference sequence). This CDR3 spans 16 amino acids. V lost 4 bases to trimming and J lost 4 bases; unmatched junction nucleotides: 9. The CDR3 loop reads CAWTRTSGGEYNEQFF. The CDR3 DNA reads as TGTGCCTGGACCAGAACTAGCGGGGGAGAATACAATGAGCAGTTCTTC.

This clonotype was observed at least ten times. This chain links TRBV20-1 with TRBJ2-7, with 12 bases fitting TRBD1. CDR1 and CDR2 from the germline V gene are DFQATT and SNEGSKA (reference sequence). J lost 1 base, V lost 6 bases, and 7 bases had no gene match. The CDR3 covers 15 residues. CDR3: CSAAPGQGASYEQYF. The DNA for the CDR3 is TGCAGTGCCGCCCCGGGACAGGGGGCTTCCTACGAGCAGTACTTC.

V and J are TRBV5-1 and TRBJ1-2, with TRBD1 matching over 7 bases. This CDR3 region has 13 residues. From germline, CDR1 is SGHRS and CDR2 YFSETQ. V dropped 1 base and J dropped 8; count of bases not matched to a gene: 5. CDR3 DNA sequence: TGCGCCAGCAGCTTGTCTCAGGGGGAAGGCTACACCTTC. Translation gives CASSLSQGEGYTF.

This clonotype has a count of ten or more. V gene TRBV7-2 combines with J gene TRBJ2-1; D gene unclear. This CDR3 spans 13 amino acids. Trimming pared 1 base from V and 9 bases from J, leaving 10 bases between. The germline gives CDR1 SGHTA, CDR2 FQGNSA. CDR3 nucleotides: TGTGCCAGCAGCTTAGACGTGGTAGTTGAGCAGTTCTTC. Its protein is CASSLDVVVEQFF.

This chain connects TRBV18 to TRBJ1-5, with a tentative D call TRBD1 (5 bases). The germline gives CDR1 KGHSH, CDR2 LQKENI. V gave up 3 bases and J gave up 3 bases, with 12 bases separating them. This CDR3 comprises 15 residues. CDR3 nucleotide sequence: TGTGCCAGCTCACCCGGGACCGATTACAATCAGCCCCAGCATTTT. Its translation: CASSPGTDYNQPQHF. The whole variable domain, filled in from reference TRBV18 and TRBJ1-5, reads NAGVMQNPRHLVRRRGQEARLRCSPMKGHSHVYWYRQLPEEGLKFMVYLQKENIIDESGMPKERFSAEFPKEGPSILRIQQVVRGDSAAYFCASSPGTDYNQPQHFGDGTRLSIL.

This clonotype was recorded once. One end of the junction fails to match germline, which may point to a read error. This sequence joins TRBV6-5 and TRBJ1-5; weak D call: TRBD1 (5 bases). The CDR3 extends over 17 amino acids. Per the germline V gene, CDR1 is MNHEY and CDR2 is SVGAGI. CDR3 in amino acids: CATSSPTAEYSNQPQHF. The CDR3 nucleotides read TGTGCCACCAGTTCCCCGACAGCCGAATATAGCAATCAGCCCCAGCATTTT.

The genes are TRBV12-2 and TRBJ2-7; TRBD2 is the table's D call, not checked against the DNA. TRBV12-2 is deemed a pseudogene. This CDR3 is 19 amino acids long. CDR3 nucleotides: TGTGCAAGTCGCTTAGTTAAGGTGCCTAGCGGGGGCCAGGGTTACGAGCAGTACGTC. It is translated as CASRLVKVPSGGQGYEQYV.

This chain connects TRBV5-1 to TRBJ1-2; D uncertain. CDR3 length equals 16 residues. Trimming took off 0 bases at V and 5 bases at J, with 17 bases between the two ends. Germline CDR1 SGHRS, CDR2 YFSETQ. CDR3 loop: CASSLVITAPRYGYTF. CDR3 nucleotide sequence: TGCGCCAGCAGCTTGGTGATAACGGCCCCCCGGTATGGCTACACCTTC.

This clonotype occurred a few times. The chain uses TRBV6-5 and TRBJ2-3, with 8 positions matching TRBD1. The CDR3 covers 14 residues. From germline, CDR1 is MNHEY and CDR2 SVGAGI. The V gene end was trimmed by 5 bases and the J gene end by 6 bases; junction bases not matched to a gene: 7. CDR3 sequence (DNA): TGTGCCAGCAGTCAGGACAGGGTGAGCGATACGCAGTATTTT. Its translation is CASSQDRVSDTQYF.

In this sample, this clonotype turned up many times. The rearrangement joins TRBV6-5 to TRBJ1-6; D gene uncertain. The V end was cut by 5 bases, the J end by 9 bases, with 11 bases between. The CDR3 has 13 amino acids. Germline lookup yields CDR1 MNHEY and CDR2 SVGAGI. The CDR3 reads CASSARGGSPLHF. In nucleotides, the CDR3 is TGTGCCAGCAGTGCTAGAGGCGGTTCACCCCTCCACTTT.

This clonotype was counted between two and nine times. CDR3 sequence: CASSPGGVVDTQYF. The DNA of the CDR3 is TGTGCCAGCAGTCCTGGAGGCGTAGTCGATACGCAGTATTTT. V and J are TRBV6-5 and TRBJ2-3; possibly TRBD2 for D (5 bases). Germline lookup yields CDR1 MNHEY and CDR2 SVGAGI. V shed 5 bases and J shed 6 bases, with 15 bases lying between them. CDR3 size: 14 residues.

CDR3 nucleotide sequence: TGTGCCAGCAGCTTAGCGGGCTCCCATCGGTGGACTGAAGCTTTCTTT. This sequence encodes CASSLAGSHRWTEAFF. V gene TRBV7-6 combines with J gene TRBJ1-1; D is unresolved. Trimming removed 0 bases at V and 5 bases at J, with 16 bases between. The germline V gene has CDR1 SGHVS and CDR2 FNYEAQ. CDR3 size: 16 residues.

This clonotype turned up a few times. This chain connects TRBV2 to TRBJ2-5; D is perhaps TRBD1 (6 bases). Trimming pared 8 bases from V and 2 bases from J, leaving 18 bases between. The V gene's germline CDR1 is SNHLY and CDR2 FYNNEI. The CDR3 sequence is 15 residues long. The CDR3 sequence: CASSLRGTLQETQYF. CDR3 coding DNA: TGTGCCAGCTCGCTCAGGGGAACCTTGCAAGAGACCCAGTACTTC.

This clonotype was detected many times. This chain uses TRBV6-5 with TRBJ2-3; TRBD2 is a possible D gene (6 bases). The CDR3 contains 14 residues. The germline V gene has CDR1 MNHEY and CDR2 SVGAGI. V lost 6 bases to trimming and J lost 3 bases, with 13 bases between them. This CDR3 reads CASSSLAGTDTQYF. As DNA, the CDR3 is TGTGCCAGCAGCTCTCTCGCGGGGACAGATACGCAGTATTTT.

The chain carries TRBV24-1 and TRBJ1-5, with TRBD1 identical over 7 bases. Looked up from germline, CDR1 is KGHDR and CDR2 is SFDVKD. CDR3 size: 15 residues. Germline trimming cut 9 bases from V and 2 bases from J; bases unmatched to any gene: 9. The CDR3 DNA follows: TGTGCCACCCGGGGTGGCGGGACAGGCAATCAGCCCCAGCATTTT. It translates to CATRGGGTGNQPQHF.

This chain links TRBV6-2 or TRBV6-3 with TRBJ2-1, with a possible D match to TRBD2 (5 bases). V lost 10 bases and J lost 4, with 17 bases in between. Germline loops: CDR1 MNHEY, CDR2 SVGEGT. The CDR3 consists of 14 residues. The CDR3 DNA sequence: TGTGCCACCTCGGCAGCGAGGGAATACAATGAGCAGTTCTTC. It encodes CATSAAREYNEQFF.

This clonotype was detected ten times or more. The rearrangement uses TRBV7-9 and TRBJ1-1; 8 bases agree with TRBD1. The CDR3 runs 16 residues. After removal of 6 bases from V and 5 bases from J, the junction contained 14 bases not matched to a gene. In germline, CDR1 is SEHNR, CDR2 FQNEAQ (reference sequence). In DNA form, the CDR3 reads TGTGCCAGCAGTTATTACCCAGGGGGCGCGAGGACTGAAGCTTTCTTT. Its translation is CASSYYPGGARTEAFF.

This clonotype was counted only a few times. The V call is TRBV10-2, the J call TRBJ2-2, with 12 nucleotides matching TRBD2. The V and J ends lost 5 bases and 6 bases, in that order; junction bases with no gene match: 4. Per germline, CDR1 WSHSY and CDR2 SAAADI. This CDR3 comprises 15 residues. The CDR3 DNA reads as TGCGCCAGCAGTAAGACTAGCGGGGGCGCCGGGGAGCTGTTTTTT. Its protein is CASSKTSGGAGELFF.

This clonotype came up a few times. The chain combines TRBV5-6 with TRBJ2-5; 8 bases agree with TRBD2. The germline CDR1 and CDR2 sequences are SGHDT and YYEEEE. The CDR3 is made up of 13 amino acids. With 3 bases clipped from V and 7 bases from J, the junction kept 5 bases outside the gene matches. For the CDR3, the DNA is TGTGCCAGCAGCTGGGGACTAGAGGTGACCCAGTACTTC. This translates into CASSWGLEVTQYF.

V is TRBV7-9 and J is TRBJ2-2; weak D call: TRBD1 (5 bases). CDR1 and CDR2 (germline): SEHNR, FQNEAQ (reference sequence). CDR3 length: 16 amino acids. Trimming removed 5 bases at V and 2 bases at J, with 15 bases between. The CDR3 here is CASSTGRARNTGELFF. CDR3 coding DNA: TGTGCCAGCAGCACCGGCAGGGCTCGTAACACCGGGGAGCTGTTTTTT.

There are a few counts of this clonotype. The chain's CDR3 is CASSMYGANVLTF. Written as DNA, the CDR3 is TGTGCCAGTAGTATGTATGGGGCCAACGTCCTGACTTTC. V is TRBV19 and J is TRBJ2-6; the D is unclear. The V gene's germline CDR1 is LNHDA and CDR2 SQIVND (reference sequence). The CDR3 length is 13 residues. V was shortened by 3 bases and J by 3 bases, with 3 bases between the two germline ends.

This clonotype was counted ten times or more. The CDR3 nucleotides read TGCAGCGTTGGGGAGGTTGGTCAGCCCCAGCATTTT. It translates to CSVGEVGQPQHF. The chain is built from TRBV29-1 and TRBJ1-5, with D uncertain. V was clipped by 4 bases and J by 6 bases, with 10 bases between them. Germline CDR1 is SQVTM and CDR2 is ANQGSEA. The CDR3 length is 12 residues.

At least ten counts were recorded for this clonotype. The gene calls are TRBV28 and TRBJ2-2; either TRBD1 or TRBD2 may fit D (5 bases each). V was shortened by 3 bases and J by 2 bases, with 16 bases between the two germline ends. The length of the CDR3 is 17 residues. Per germline, CDR1 MDHEN and CDR2 SYDVKM. Here the CDR3 DNA reads TGTGCCAGCAGTTTCCCCCCAGGGCGGGCTAACACCGGGGAGCTGTTTTTT. It is translated as CASSFPPGRANTGELFF.

The V and J genes are TRBV10-3 and TRBJ2-2; a weak D match, TRBD1 (6 bases). CDR1 and CDR2 from the germline V gene are ENHRY and SYGVKD. Trimming removed 5 bases at V and 0 bases at J, with 10 bases between. The length of the CDR3 is 15 residues. The CDR3 DNA follows: TGTGCCATCAGTAAAGGGGGTTCGAACACCGGGGAGCTGTTTTTT. The encoded protein is CAISKGGSNTGELFF.

This clonotype was seen more than once but under ten times. The rearrangement links TRBV5-4 to TRBJ1-4; TRBD1 matches 7 bases. V lost 3 bases and J lost 0; bases outside the gene matches: 17. The CDR3 sequence is 20 residues long. CDR1 and CDR2 (germline): SGHNT, YYREEE (reference sequence). The DNA for the CDR3 is TGTGCCAGCAGCTCTAAATACGGGACAGACATCATTGCAACTAATGAAAAACTGTTTTTT. Its translation: CASSSKYGTDIIATNEKLFF.